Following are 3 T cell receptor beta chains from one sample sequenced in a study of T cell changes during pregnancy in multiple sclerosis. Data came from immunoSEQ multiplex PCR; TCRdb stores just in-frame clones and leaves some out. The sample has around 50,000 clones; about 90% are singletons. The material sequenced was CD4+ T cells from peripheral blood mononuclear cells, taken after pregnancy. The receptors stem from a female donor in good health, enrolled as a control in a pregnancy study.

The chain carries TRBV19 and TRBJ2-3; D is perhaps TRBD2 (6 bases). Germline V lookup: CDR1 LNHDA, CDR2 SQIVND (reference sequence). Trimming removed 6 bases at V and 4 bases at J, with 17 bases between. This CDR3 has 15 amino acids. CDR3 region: CASRSGGVWSDTQYF. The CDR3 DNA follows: TGTGCCAGTAGGTCGGGCGGGGTGTGGTCAGATACGCAGTATTTT.

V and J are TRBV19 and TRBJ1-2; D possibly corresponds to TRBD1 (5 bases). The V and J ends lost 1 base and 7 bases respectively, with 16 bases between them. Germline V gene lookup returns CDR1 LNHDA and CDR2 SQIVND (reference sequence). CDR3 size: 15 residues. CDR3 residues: CASSIVTIGASGYTF. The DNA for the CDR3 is TGTGCCAGTAGTATAGTCACGATAGGGGCCAGTGGCTACACCTTC.

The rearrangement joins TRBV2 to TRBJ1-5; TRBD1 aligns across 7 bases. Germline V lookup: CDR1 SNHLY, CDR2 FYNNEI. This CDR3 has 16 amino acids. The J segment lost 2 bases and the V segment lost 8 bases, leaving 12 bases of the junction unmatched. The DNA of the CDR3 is TGTGCCAGCCTCCCGAGACAGGGCATGGGCAATCAGCCCCAGCATTTT. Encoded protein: CASLPRQGMGNQPQHF. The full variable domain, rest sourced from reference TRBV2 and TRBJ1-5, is EPEVTQTPSHQVTQMGQEVILRCVPISNHLYFYWYRQILGQKVEFLVSFYNNEISEKSEIFDDQFSVERPDGSNFTLKIRSTKLEDSAMYFCASLPRQGMGNQPQHFGDGTRLSIL.